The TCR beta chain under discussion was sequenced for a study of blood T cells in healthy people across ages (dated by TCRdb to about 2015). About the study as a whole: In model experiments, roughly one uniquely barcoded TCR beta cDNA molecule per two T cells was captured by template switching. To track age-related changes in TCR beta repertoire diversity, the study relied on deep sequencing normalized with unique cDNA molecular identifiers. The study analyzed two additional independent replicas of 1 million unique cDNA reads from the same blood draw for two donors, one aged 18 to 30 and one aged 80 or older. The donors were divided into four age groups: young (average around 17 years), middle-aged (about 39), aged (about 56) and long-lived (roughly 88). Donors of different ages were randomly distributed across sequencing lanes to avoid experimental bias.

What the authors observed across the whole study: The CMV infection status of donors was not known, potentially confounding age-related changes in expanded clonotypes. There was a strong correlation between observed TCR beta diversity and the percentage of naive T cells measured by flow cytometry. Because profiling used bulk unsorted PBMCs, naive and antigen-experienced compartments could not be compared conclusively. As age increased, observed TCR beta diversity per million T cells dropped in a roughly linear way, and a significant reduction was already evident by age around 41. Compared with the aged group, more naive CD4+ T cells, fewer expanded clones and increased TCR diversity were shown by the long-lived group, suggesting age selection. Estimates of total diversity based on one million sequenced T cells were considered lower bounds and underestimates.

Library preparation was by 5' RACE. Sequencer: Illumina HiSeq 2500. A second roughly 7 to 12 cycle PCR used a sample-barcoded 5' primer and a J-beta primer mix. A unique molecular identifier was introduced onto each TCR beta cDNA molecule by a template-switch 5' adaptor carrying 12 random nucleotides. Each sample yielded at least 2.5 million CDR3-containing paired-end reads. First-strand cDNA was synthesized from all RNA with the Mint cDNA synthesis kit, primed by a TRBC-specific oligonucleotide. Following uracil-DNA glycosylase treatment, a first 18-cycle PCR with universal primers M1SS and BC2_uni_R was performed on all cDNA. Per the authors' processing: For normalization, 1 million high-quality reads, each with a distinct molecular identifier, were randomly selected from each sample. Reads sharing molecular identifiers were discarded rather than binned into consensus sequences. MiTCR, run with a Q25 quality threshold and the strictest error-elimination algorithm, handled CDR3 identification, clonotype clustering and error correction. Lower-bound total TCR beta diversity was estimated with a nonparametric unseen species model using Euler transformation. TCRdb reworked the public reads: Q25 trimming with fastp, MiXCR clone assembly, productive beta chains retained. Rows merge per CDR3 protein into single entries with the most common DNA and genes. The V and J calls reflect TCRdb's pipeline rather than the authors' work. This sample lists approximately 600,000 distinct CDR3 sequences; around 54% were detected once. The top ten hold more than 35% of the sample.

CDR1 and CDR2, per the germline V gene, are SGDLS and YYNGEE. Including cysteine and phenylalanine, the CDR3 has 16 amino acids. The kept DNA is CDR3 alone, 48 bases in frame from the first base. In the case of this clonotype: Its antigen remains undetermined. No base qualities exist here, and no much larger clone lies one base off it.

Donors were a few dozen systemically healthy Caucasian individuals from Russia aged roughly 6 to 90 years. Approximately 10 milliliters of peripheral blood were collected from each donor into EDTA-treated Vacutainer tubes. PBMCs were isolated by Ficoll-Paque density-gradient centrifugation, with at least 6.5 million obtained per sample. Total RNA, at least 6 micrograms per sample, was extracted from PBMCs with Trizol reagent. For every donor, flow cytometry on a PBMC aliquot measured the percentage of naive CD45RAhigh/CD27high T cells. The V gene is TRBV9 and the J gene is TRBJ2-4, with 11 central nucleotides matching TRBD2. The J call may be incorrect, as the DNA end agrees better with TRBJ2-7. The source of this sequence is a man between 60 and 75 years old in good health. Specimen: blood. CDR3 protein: CASSANPSGGTYEQYF. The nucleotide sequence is TGTGCCAGCAGCGCAAACCCTAGCGGGGGGACCTACGAGCAGTACTTC.